Below, 27 T cell receptor beta chains from the same sample are listed, as sequenced in a study of human T cells and chemical hapten exposure. Time point described: patch test 1, 2 weeks after DPC sensitization. Treatment given: therapeutic diphenylcyclopropenone sensitization with weekly scalp DPC. TCRdb re-derived calls from the RACE reads in MiXCR, one entry per CDR3 protein. The sample holds some 120,000 distinct CDR3 sequences, about 12% seen once. Sequencing used whole blood, obtained in connection with sensitization to the hapten diphenylcyclopropenone (DPC). The receptors shown here come from a woman between 50 and 59 years old with alopecia areata. Some clones in this sample may be carry-over from other donors' samples.

The chain links TRBV18 to TRBJ1-4; D may be TRBD1 (5 bases). CDR3 size: 16 residues. Germline CDR1 KGHSH, CDR2 LQKENI. Trimming took 3 bases from V and 0 from J, leaving 11 bases between them. The CDR3 DNA reads TGTGCCAGCTCACCCAAGGGGACCGCAACTAATGAAAAACTGTTTTTT. It yields the protein CASSPKGTATNEKLFF.

The chain employs TRBV27 and TRBJ2-7; 8 bases map to TRBD2. The CDR3 has 14 amino acids. Trimming cost V 7 bases and J 1 base; bases outside gene matches: 6. Looked up from germline, CDR1 is MNHEY and CDR2 is SMNVEV (reference sequence). The CDR3 protein is CASTTREGSYEQYF. CDR3 DNA: TGTGCCAGCACCACACGGGAGGGTTCCTACGAGCAGTACTTC.

This clonotype was counted only a few times. The V call is TRBV14, the J call TRBJ2-3; D ambiguous. Germline CDR1 SGHDN, CDR2 FVKESK. V dropped 2 bases and J dropped 2 bases, with 11 bases sitting between them. The CDR3 is 15 residues long. The CDR3 protein is CASSQSGPTTDTQYF. DNA for the CDR3: TGTGCCAGCAGCCAATCTGGGCCGACCACAGATACGCAGTATTTT.

This clonotype has only a few counts. CDR3 in amino acids: CASSGFGLAGTETQYF. CDR3 nucleotide sequence: TGTGCCAGCAGTGGGTTTGGACTAGCGGGGACAGAGACCCAGTACTTC. This chain joins TRBV27 and TRBJ2-5; 12 bases are shared with TRBD2. Losses at the gene ends were 5 bases for V and 4 bases for J; bases not matched to a gene: 8. CDR3 size: 16 residues. The germline V gene has CDR1 MNHEY and CDR2 SMNVEV (reference sequence).

This clonotype was counted at least ten times. CDR3 residues: CSARLHFRVDTQYF. For the CDR3, the DNA is TGCAGTGCTAGATTGCATTTTAGAGTAGATACGCAGTATTTT. The chain combines TRBV20-1 with TRBJ2-3; D not resolved. Trimming took 2 bases from V and 5 from J, leaving 14 bases between them. Germline V lookup: CDR1 DFQATT, CDR2 SNEGSKA (reference sequence). The CDR3 has 14 amino acids.

The table lists this clonotype with a few counts. The chain recombines TRBV12-3 or TRBV12-4 with TRBJ1-1; possibly TRBD1 for D (6 bases). This CDR3 comprises 13 residues. V lost 7 bases to trimming and J lost 3 bases, with 12 bases between them. The CDR3, as DNA: TGTGCCAGCACCAATCAGGGGTACACTGAAGCTTTCTTT. This gives the protein CASTNQGYTEAFF.

In this sample, this clonotype turned up many times. The chain has TRBV4-2 and TRBJ2-1; tentative D call: TRBD2 (6 bases). Per germline, CDR1 LGHNA and CDR2 YNFKEQ. The CDR3 covers 11 residues. V lost 4 bases and J 8 bases, leaving 6 bases between the germline ends. This CDR3 is CASSREDEQFF. CDR3 sequence (DNA): TGTGCCAGCAGCCGGGAGGATGAGCAGTTCTTC.

In this sample, this clonotype turned up many times. The chain is built from TRBV12-5 and TRBJ2-1; possible D gene TRBD1, 5 bases. Germline-derived CDR1 and CDR2 are LGHNT and FRNRAP. This CDR3 is built from 14 residues. V gave up 7 bases and J gave up 0 bases, with 10 bases separating them. The CDR3 loop is CASALDSSYNEQFF. CDR3 sequence (DNA): TGTGCTAGTGCCCTCGACAGCTCCTACAATGAGCAGTTCTTC.

Many counts were recorded for this clonotype. J is TRBJ2-3 and V is TRBV18; TRBD1 is a possible D gene (5 bases). V gave up 0 bases and J gave up 0 bases, with 13 bases separating them. CDR3 length: 17 amino acids. Germline CDR1 is KGHSH and CDR2 is LQKENI. CDR3 loop: CASSPPRPGNSTDTQYF. As DNA, the CDR3 is TGTGCCAGCTCACCACCACGGCCAGGGAATAGCACAGATACGCAGTATTTT.

The chain links TRBV10-1 to TRBJ1-1; 7 positions match TRBD1. Germline V gene lookup returns CDR1 WNHNN and CDR2 SYGVQD (reference sequence). J was trimmed by 0 bases and V by 7 bases; bases with no gene match: 5. The CDR3 runs to 14 residues. The CDR3 nucleotides read TGCGCCAGCAAACCACAGGGGTTGAACACTGAAGCTTTCTTT. Residues: CASKPQGLNTEAFF.

There are many counts of this clonotype. The chain uses TRBV20-1 and TRBJ1-5; TRBD1 aligns across 8 bases. This CDR3 is built from 15 residues. Trimming at V came to 6 bases and at J to 0 bases, leaving 7 bases not matched to a gene. Germline V gene data show CDR1 as DFQATT and CDR2 as SNEGSKA (reference sequence). CDR3 loop: CSALTGVYSNQPQHF. The CDR3 coding sequence is TGCAGTGCCCTGACAGGGGTTTATAGCAATCAGCCCCAGCATTTT.

The V call is TRBV7-8, the J call TRBJ2-3; D remains ambiguous. The V gene's germline CDR1 is SGHVS and CDR2 FQNEAQ. The CDR3 covers 15 residues. V lost 0 bases and J 4 bases, leaving 11 bases between the germline ends. CDR3 bases: TGTGCCAGCAGCTTAGCGTCTAGAATTTCAGATACGCAGTATTTT. This codes for CASSLASRISDTQYF.

This clonotype was found a few times. At one end, the junction sequence differs from germline, possibly due to a read error. V is TRBV6-5 and J is TRBJ2-2, with D perhaps matching TRBD2 (5 bases). CDR1 is MNHEY, CDR2 SVGAGI, per germline. This CDR3 has 17 residues. The DNA of the CDR3 is TGTGCCAGCAGCTACTCGGGGATAGCGACGAACACCGGGGAGCTGTTTTTT. Encoded protein: CASSYSGIATNTGELFF.

The table lists this clonotype with many counts. The CDR3: CASSQTGGTGELFF. The CDR3 coding sequence is TGTGCCAGCAGCCAGACAGGGGGAACCGGGGAGCTGTTTTTT. The J gene is TRBJ2-2, the V gene TRBV7-6; 9 nucleotides match TRBD1. This CDR3 has 14 amino acids. Germline CDR1 and CDR2: SGHVS and FNYEAQ. The V gene end was trimmed by 5 bases and the J gene end by 5 bases; junction bases not matched to a gene: 3. The full variable domain, completed using reference TRBV7-6 and TRBJ2-2, is GAGVSQSPRYKVTKRGQDVALRCDPISGHVSLYWYRQALGQGPEFLTYFNYEAQQDKSGLPNDRFSAERPEGSISTLTIQRTEQRDSAMYRCASSQTGGTGELFFGEGSRLTVL.

This clonotype occurred a few times. This chain connects TRBV6-1 to TRBJ2-3; 10 nucleotides line up with TRBD2. This CDR3 comprises 17 residues. CDR1 is MNHNS, CDR2 SASEGT, per germline. The V and J ends lost 3 bases and 2 bases, in that order; junction bases with no gene match: 8. CDR3 sequence: CASSDPGLAETTDTQYF. CDR3 nucleotide sequence: TGTGCCAGCAGTGACCCTGGACTAGCGGAGACCACAGATACGCAGTATTTT.

This rearrangement joins TRBV3-1 to TRBJ1-3; D unclear. Germline CDR1 reads LGHDT; CDR2 reads YNNKEL (reference sequence). Deletions cut 5 bases from V and 6 bases from J, with 5 bases between. The CDR3 has 11 amino acids. CDR3 DNA sequence: TGTGCCAGCAGCATTGAAAACACCATATATTTT. Protein product: CASSIENTIYF.

V usage is TRBV7-2 and J usage is TRBJ1-1; D is perhaps TRBD1 (5 bases). The CDR3 is 13 residues long. V was clipped by 6 bases and J by 0 bases, with 8 bases between them. CDR1 is SGHTA and CDR2 is FQGNSA in the germline V gene. CDR3 protein: CASREGLNTEAFF. The DNA of the CDR3 is TGTGCCAGCAGGGAGGGACTGAACACTGAAGCTTTCTTT.

This clonotype has ten or more counts. The chain uses TRBV29-1 and TRBJ1-6; no firm D call. Germline V lookup: CDR1 SQVTM, CDR2 ANQGSEA. The V end lost 6 bases, the J end lost 5 bases, and 11 bases lay between the germline ends. The CDR3 has 13 residues. The CDR3 DNA reads TGCAGCGTACAGACCGCTCATAATTCACCCCTCCACTTT. This encodes CSVQTAHNSPLHF.

This clonotype was observed many times. The rearrangement links TRBV20-1 to TRBJ1-2; maybe TRBD1 (5 bases). This CDR3 has 12 residues. Germline values: CDR1 DFQATT, CDR2 SNEGSKA (reference sequence). With 6 bases removed from V and 11 bases from J, the gap between germline ends came to 19 bases. Here the CDR3 DNA reads TGCAGTGCCCTTCCGGGGGTACGCTTTTACACCTTC. This translates into CSALPGVRFYTF.

This clonotype has only a few counts. This rearrangement joins TRBV7-2 to TRBJ2-2; D unresolved. Germline lookup yields CDR1 SGHTA and CDR2 FQGNSA. CDR3 length equals 15 residues. Deletions cut 1 base from V and 6 bases from J, with 12 bases between. The CDR3 here is CASSLEFLLPGELFF. Written as DNA, the CDR3 is TGTGCCAGCAGCTTAGAGTTTCTCCTTCCCGGGGAGCTGTTTTTT.

The chain has TRBV28 and TRBJ1-1; 11 positions agree with TRBD1. Germline assignment: CDR1 MDHEN and CDR2 SYDVKM. V shed 6 bases and J 5 bases; nucleotides not matched to a gene: 5. This CDR3 has 14 amino acids. The CDR3, as DNA: TGTGCCAGCAGAACGGGACAGGGGGGGACTGAAGCTTTCTTT. Residues: CASRTGQGGTEAFF.

Details on this clonotype: At one boundary the junction diverges from the germline segment, which might be a read error. J is TRBJ2-2 and V is TRBV28; 10 bases map to TRBD1. Germline V gene data show CDR1 as MDHEN and CDR2 as SYDVKM. The CDR3 has 15 amino acids. In DNA, the CDR3 is TGTGCCAGCAATTTACCGGGACAGGGGACCGGGGAGCTGTTTTTT. Translated, it gives CASNLPGQGTGELFF.

At least ten counts were recorded for this clonotype. The gene calls are TRBV20-1 and TRBJ1-5; tentative D call: TRBD1 (5 bases). Germline V gene lookup returns CDR1 DFQATT and CDR2 SNEGSKA (reference sequence). The CDR3 has 14 residues. Trimming cost V 0 bases and J 5 bases, with 11 bases left between them. Here the CDR3 reads CSARDGRDYQPQHF. The CDR3 bases are TGCAGTGCTAGAGATGGGAGGGACTATCAGCCCCAGCATTTT.

This clonotype was seen a handful of times. The chain combines TRBV28 with TRBJ2-2; 8 positions agree with TRBD1. V was pared by 10 bases and J by 5 bases, with 9 bases of the junction left unmatched. The CDR3 spans 14 residues. Germline V gene data show CDR1 as MDHEN and CDR2 as SYDVKM. The CDR3 DNA sequence: TGTGCCACTGGACAGGGTGTTGGTACCGGGGAGCTGTTTTTT. It specifies CATGQGVGTGELFF.

The chain joins TRBV28 to TRBJ2-4; 8 bases map to TRBD2. Trimming at V came to 8 bases and at J to 8 bases, leaving 8 bases not matched to a gene. There are 13 residues in the CDR3. CDR1 and CDR2 (germline): MDHEN, SYDVKM. CDR3 sequence (DNA): TGTGCCAGCTCCCATCACGGGAGGGACATTCAGTACTTC. It specifies CASSHHGRDIQYF. The variable domain in full, completed from reference TRBV28 and TRBJ2-4, reads DVKVTQSSRYLVKRTGEKVFLECVQDMDHENMFWYRQDPGLGLRLIYFSYDVKMKEKGDIPEGYSVSREKKERFSLILESASTNQTSMYLCASSHHGRDIQYFGAGTRLSVL.

The chain is built from TRBV6-2 or TRBV6-3 and TRBJ1-2; no definite D call. Germline CDR1 MNHEY, CDR2 SVGEGT. CDR3 length: 12 amino acids. V was trimmed by 6 bases and J by 4 bases, leaving 9 bases between them. The DNA of the CDR3 is TGTGCCAGCAGCCTCCTTAGCTATGGCTACACCTTC. Translation: CASSLLSYGYTF.

This clonotype turned up a few times. V is TRBV11-3 and J is TRBJ2-7; D not certain. Trimming shortened V by 3 bases and J by 4 bases, and 10 bases separated the two germline ends. CDR1 is SGHNT, CDR2 YENEEA, per germline. The length of the CDR3 is 13 residues. The chain's CDR3 is CASSFSFGYEQYF. The DNA for the CDR3 is TGTGCCAGCAGCTTCTCTTTTGGGTACGAGCAGTACTTC.